This entry features one T cell receptor (beta chain) sequence. Its matching antigen is unknown. J lost 5 bases, V lost 1 base, and 8 bases had no gene match. In germline, CDR1 is DFQATT, CDR2 SNEGSKA (reference sequence). The CDR3 totals 14 residues. This record belongs to a study of T-cell reconstitution after alpha-beta-depleted transplantation in children. The TCRbeta library was prepared with unique molecular identifiers. TCRdb fed the PCR reads into MiXCR, producing one record per CDR3 protein. Of about 980,000 distinct CDR3 sequences listed, roughly 31% are singletons. Study-wide points: T cells produced anew were the main source of T-cell counts and diversity one year after transplant. About two months after transplant, alpha-beta T cells reportedly came from several hundred expanded graft clones.

Sequenced here: PBMCs, mostly from graft donor cells, sampled 360 days after TCRalphabeta/CD19-depleted stem cell transplant. The chain couples TRBV20-1 to TRBJ2-7; 7 bases agree with TRBD1. The TCR comes from a boy in the first two years of life who had a stem cell transplant for SCID, so the T cells may come from the graft donor. The CDR3 region is CSARGQGVIDEQYF. CDR3 DNA: TGCAGTGCTAGAGGCCAGGGGGTTATCGACGAGCAGTACTTC.